The subject of this entry is one T cell receptor (beta chain). Which antigen it targets is not known. No base-level quality is on record; no much larger clone is a single base apart. The data are from a study of Ad26.COV2.S vaccination and SARS-CoV-2 variants (dated by TCRdb to the early 2020s). Broadly, across the study: Vaccine-arm donors came from COV1001, a multicentre, randomized, double-blind, placebo-controlled phase I-IIa trial of Ad26.COV2.S in healthy adults. Ad26.COV2.S was given intramuscularly at 5x10^10 or 1x10^11 viral particles, as a single shot or as two shots 56 days apart. The specificity and breadth of SARS-CoV-2-reactive T cell receptors after Ad26.COV2.S vaccination were assessed by TCRbeta repertoire sequencing. A total of 32 samples were included in the TCR-sequenced set, comprising 19 Ad26.COV2.S vaccine recipients, 5 placebo recipients and 8 SARS-CoV-2 convalescent individuals. Trial participants were randomized into five groups of five, in which low-dose or high-dose Ad26.COV2.S was given once or twice, or placebo was given on both occasions. Investigators did not know the trial group allocation while performing experiments and assessing outcomes. The paper's findings and limits, for the study overall: The authors noted that total T cell responses may have been underestimated by the TCR breadth and depth analyses. Vaccine and placebo recipients had comparable non-spike TCR breadth, which fits with the vaccine containing only spike. Spike-specific TCR breadth was higher in Ad26.COV2.S recipients than in placebo recipients (P = 0.0014). The study lacked the statistical power to compare responses across vaccine doses or regimens. After vaccination, spike-specific CD8+ and CD4+ T cell responses were reported to show substantial breadth.

The sample's treatment or condition, from its label and the paper: 15 to 20 received Ad26.COV2.S at low or high dose, single or two shots; roughly five received placebo; per-sample allocation not given. Repertoires of vaccine and placebo recipients were sequenced from samples collected on day 63 after the first injection. In Cohort 1b, more than 20 adults aged 18-55 years were enrolled at a single site in Boston, USA, between 29 July and 7 August 2020. Ad26.COV2.S was a replication-incompetent adenovirus type 26 vector that expressed a prefusion-stabilized SARS-CoV-2 spike protein derived from the original Wuhan strain. The immunoSEQ Assay was used to sequence TCRbeta CDR3 regions. After extraction, genomic DNA underwent amplification by bias-controlled multiplex PCR, followed by high-throughput sequencing. Per the authors' processing: To quantify the absolute abundance of each unique TCRbeta CDR3 region, sequences were collapsed and filtered. T cell fraction was estimated by normalizing TCRbeta template counts to usable DNA, which was measured by amplifying reference genes present in all nucleated cells. Repertoire TCRs were annotated as SARS-CoV-2-specific by exact matching of V gene, CDR3 amino acid sequence and J gene to a known reactive TCR set. The reference SARS-CoV-2 TCR set was derived from MIRA and filtered for enrichment in COVID-19-positive ImmuneCODE repertoires, a step that removed public or cross-reactive TCRs. Using the MIRA antigens, annotated TCRs were further analysed by specific ORF or by position within an ORF. Breadth was defined as annotated unique rearrangements over total unique productive rearrangements; depth was the summed frequency of those rearrangements. Two-sided Wilcoxon rank-sum tests were applied when comparing TCR breadth between groups. TCRdb limited this immuneACCESS table to in-frame rearrangements with V and J called. A share of clones is missing; checked studies link under half to unresolved V genes, and the rest is unexplained. V, J and clone size are taken as reported in that table, and D and trimming were inferred from the DNA itself. The sample table lists around 400,000 clones, 70% to 90% of them with a count of one. 1.5% to 2% of the sample is taken by the ten largest.

Relative to germline, V is 1 base shorter and J is 1 base shorter, with 1 base between their ends. The CDR1 and CDR2 encoded by the germline V gene are SGHVS and FQNEAQ. The CDR3 spans 13 residues, from the cysteine through the phenylalanine. The kept DNA is CDR3 alone, 39 bases in frame from the first base. The chain is made from TRBV7-8 and TRBJ2-2; no D gene is confidently identified. The material was peripheral blood, obtained in a trial of Ad26.COV2.S vaccine versus placebo. The TCR was taken from a person between 18 and 65 years old who received the Ad26.COV2.S COVID-19 vaccine or a placebo. CDR3 reads: CASSLENTGELFF. The sequenced DNA is TGTGCCAGCAGCTTAGAGAACACCGGGGAGCTGTTTTTT.